This is a list of T cell receptor beta chains from one sample in a study of CD8+CD57+ T cells in acquired aplastic anemia. Via MiXCR, TCRdb re-called the reads, giving one row per CDR3 protein. Here the sample spans under 200,000 distinct CDR3 sequences, less than 60% being singletons. The sequencing sample was made of sorted CD4+, CD8+, or CD8+CD57+ T cells (not recorded which) from PBMCs. The origin of the receptors is a human donor with aplastic anemia. CDR3s include the opening cysteine and the closing phenylalanine or tryptophan. The D gene is left open where the match is weak. For some rows the clone size is stated as once, few or many, or as a class when expanded; others skip it.

>few|TRBJ2-5|NA|TRBV10-3
CAIRLTSQETQYF
TGTGCCATCAGACTGACTAGTCAAGAGACCCAGTACTTC
>NA|TRBJ1-5|TRBD1|TRBV10-3
CAISESKTGGSNQPQHF
TGTGCCATCAGTGAGTCGAAGACAGGGGGTAGCAATCAGCCCCAGCATTTT
>NA|TRBJ1-2|NA|TRBV5-6
CASSLVGSSDYGYTF
TGTGCCAGCAGCTTAGTGGGCAGTTCCGACTATGGCTACACCTTC
>many|TRBJ2-7|NA|TRBV4-1
CASSLGLTSRVEQYF
TGCGCCAGCAGCCTAGGACTCACCTCAAGGGTTGAGCAGTACTTC
>many|TRBJ2-5|NA|TRBV28
CASSFAQGGQYF
TGTGCCAGCAGTTTCGCCCAAGGAGGCCAGTACTTC
>many|TRBJ2-7|NA|TRBV20-1
CSATRDGGISEQYF
TGCAGTGCTACCCGGGACGGCGGAATCTCCGAGCAGTACTTC
>NA|TRBJ1-5|NA|TRBV6-1
CASSVIGNQPQHF
TGTGCCAGCAGTGTAATAGGGAATCAGCCCCAGCATTTT
>NA|TRBJ2-2|NA|TRBV7-9
CASIPGGSGELFF
TGTGCCAGCATCCCAGGGGGGAGCGGGGAGCTGTTTTTT
>few|TRBJ1-5|NA|TRBV19
CASRRGGQSNQPQHF
TGTGCCAGTAGACGCGGGGGGCAAAGCAATCAGCCCCAGCATTTT
>many|TRBJ2-3|NA|TRBV5-1
CASSLDRALTDTQYF
TGCGCCAGCAGCTTGGACAGGGCGCTCACAGATACGCAGTATTTT
>NA|TRBJ2-7|NA|TRBV29-1
CSVGRQGAYEQYF
TGCAGCGTTGGTAGGCAGGGTGCCTACGAGCAGTACTTC
>NA|TRBJ1-1|NA|TRBV2
CASIPGPDNTEAFF
TGTGCCAGCATCCCGGGACCGGATAACACTGAAGCTTTCTTT
>NA|TRBJ2-1|NA|TRBV7-3
CASSSGERNEQFF
TGTGCCAGCAGCTCCGGGGAGCGGAATGAGCAGTTCTTC
>NA|TRBJ2-1|NA|TRBV29-1
CSVREGQNNEQFF
TGCAGCGTTCGTGAGGGCCAGAACAATGAGCAGTTCTTC
>few|TRBJ1-2|TRBD1|TRBV2
CASSATGSYGYTF
TGTGCCAGCAGTGCGACAGGGTCCTATGGCTACACCTTC
>NA|TRBJ1-1|TRBD1|TRBV5-1
CASSRSGTGVNTEAFF
TGCGCCAGCAGCCGCTCCGGGACAGGGGTAAACACTGAAGCTTTCTTT
>NA|TRBJ2-7|NA|TRBV10-2
CASTQSRISYEQYF
TGCGCCAGCACACAATCCCGGATCTCCTACGAGCAGTACTTC
>NA|TRBJ1-1|NA|TRBV19
CASTRTENTEAFF
TGTGCCAGTACGCGGACAGAGAACACTGAAGCTTTCTTT
>NA|TRBJ2-7|TRBD2|TRBV10-3
CAISVQRGGYYEQYF
TGTGCCATCAGTGTACAGCGGGGGGGGTACTACGAGCAGTACTTC
>NA|TRBJ2-7|TRBD2|TRBV15
CATAVGTSGSYEQYF
TGTGCCACCGCTGTGGGGACTAGCGGGTCCTACGAGCAGTACTTC
>NA|TRBJ2-1|NA|TRBV25-1
CASSDPRAVNEQFF
TGTGCCAGCAGTGACCCCAGGGCAGTCAATGAGCAGTTCTTC
>NA|TRBJ2-2|NA|TRBV7-8
CASSSSEGNEPFF
TGTGCCAGCAGCTCATCAGAGGGTAATGAGCCGTTTTTT
>NA|TRBJ2-7|TRBD2|TRBV19
CASSLIAGDVNYEQYF
TGTGCCAGTAGTCTAATAGCGGGAGATGTTAACTACGAGCAGTACTTC
>once|TRBJ1-2|TRBD1|TRBV29-1
CSVEPRTGVLVYGYTF
TGCAGCGTTGAACCCCGGACAGGAGTTCTGGTCTATGGCTACACCTTC
>NA|TRBJ2-7|NA|TRBV2
CASQRTRPQYEQYF
TGTGCCAGCCAAAGAACGCGGCCTCAATACGAGCAGTACTTC
>NA|TRBJ1-5|TRBD1|TRBV19
CASSTTGVGNQPQHF
TGTGCCAGTAGTACCACAGGGGTGGGCAATCAGCCCCAGCATTTT
>NA|TRBJ1-2|NA|TRBV29-1
CSAIHREVLYGYTF
TGCAGCGCCATACACAGGGAGGTTCTTTATGGCTACACCTTC
>many|TRBJ2-2|TRBD2|TRBV2
CASSERGRATGELFF
TGTGCCAGCAGTGAACGCGGGAGGGCCACCGGGGAGCTGTTTTTT
>many|TRBJ2-1|TRBD2|TRBV24-1
CATSDLVPEREGSYNEQFF
TGTGCCACCAGTGATTTGGTCCCGGAGCGGGAGGGCTCCTACAATGAGCAGTTCTTC
>few|TRBJ2-7|TRBD1|TRBV7-2
CASSLAGQAAYEQYF
TGTGCCAGCAGCTTAGCAGGACAGGCCGCCTACGAGCAGTACTTC
>NA|TRBJ1-6|TRBD1|TRBV20-1
CSAGNRGFYGSYNSPLHF
TGCAGTGCCGGGAACAGGGGTTTCTATGGGTCCTATAATTCACCCCTCCACTTT
>many|TRBJ1-3|NA|TRBV5-1
CASSLGSSSGNTIYF
TGCGCCAGCAGCTTGGGGAGTAGCTCTGGAAACACCATATATTTT
>many|TRBJ2-1|NA|TRBV24-1
CATSDPVSWRNEQFF
TGTGCCACCAGTGATCCAGTATCTTGGAGGAATGAGCAGTTCTTC
>once|TRBJ2-3|TRBD2|TRBV20-1
CSATARRAGPPDTQYF
TGCAGTGCTACCGCCCGTAGAGCGGGACCCCCAGATACGCAGTATTTT
>NA|TRBJ1-5|NA|TRBV29-1
CSLAQRPNQPQHF
TGCAGCCTCGCTCAAAGACCTAATCAGCCCCAGCATTTT
>NA|TRBJ2-2|NA|TRBV7-2
CASNPTGELFF
TGTGCCAGCAACCCGACAGGGGAGCTGTTTTTT
>NA|TRBJ2-3|TRBD1|TRBV13
CASSVARTGDTDTQYF
TGTGCCAGCAGCGTCGCGAGGACAGGGGACACAGATACGCAGTATTTT
>many|TRBJ2-3|NA|TRBV11-2
CASRKPGRSADTQYF
TGTGCCAGCAGGAAACCGGGACGGTCGGCAGATACGCAGTATTTT
>NA|TRBJ1-5|NA|TRBV4-3
CASSQDRYQPQHF
TGCGCCAGCAGCCAAGACAGATATCAGCCCCAGCATTTT
>many|TRBJ2-7|NA|TRBV24-1
CATSDKKGSIYEQYF
TGTGCCACCTCGGACAAAAAGGGAAGTATCTACGAGCAGTACTTC
>few|TRBJ2-7|NA|TRBV20-1
CSAQGRGYEQYF
TGCAGTGCTCAAGGTCGGGGGTACGAGCAGTACTTC
>NA|TRBJ2-3|TRBD1|TRBV3-1
CACSHSSDRAMVGTQYF
TGTGCCTGCAGCCATTCCTCGGACAGGGCCATGGTGGGTACGCAGTATTTT
>NA|TRBJ2-7|TRBD1|TRBV19
CASTDPGTGMHEQYF
TGTGCCAGTACTGACCCCGGGACAGGGATGCACGAGCAGTACTTC
>many|TRBJ2-2|NA|TRBV10-3
CAISELHHTGELFF
TGTGCCATCAGTGAGTTACACCACACCGGGGAGCTGTTTTTT
>NA|TRBJ2-7|NA|TRBV15
CATSRDVQGSEQYF
TGTGCCACCAGCAGAGATGTCCAGGGATCCGAGCAGTACTTC
>NA|TRBJ1-4|TRBD1|TRBV7-9
CASSGDRVGEKLFF
TGTGCCAGCAGCGGGGACAGGGTTGGAGAAAAACTGTTTTTT
>NA|TRBJ2-1|NA|TRBV5-4
CASSLDSRPYNEQFF
TGTGCCAGCAGCTTGGACAGTAGACCCTACAATGAGCAGTTCTTC
>many|TRBJ1-1|NA|TRBV29-1
CSVTGSPNTEAFF
TGCAGCGTTACAGGGTCCCCTAACACTGAAGCTTTCTTT
>few|TRBJ1-5|NA|TRBV19
CASIGGLGQPQHF
TGTGCCAGTATAGGGGGATTGGGTCAGCCCCAGCATTTT
>many|TRBJ2-1|TRBD2|TRBV7-2
CASSKTSGGPLGQFF
TGTGCCAGCAGCAAAACTAGCGGGGGTCCCTTGGGGCAGTTCTTC
>NA|TRBJ1-4|TRBD1|TRBV19
CASSTRTGVTEKLFF
TGTGCCAGTAGTACCCGGACAGGGGTTACTGAAAAACTGTTTTTT
>NA|TRBJ2-1|TRBD2|TRBV20-1
CSATTGGPYNEQFF
TGCAGTGCTACTACGGGAGGGCCCTACAATGAGCAGTTCTTC
>NA|TRBJ2-7|TRBD2|TRBV7-2
CASSLALAGFGAYEQYF
TGTGCCAGCAGCTTAGCGCTAGCGGGTTTTGGGGCCTACGAGCAGTACTTC
>NA|TRBJ2-7|TRBD1|TRBV5-1
CASSPGQGAAYEQYF
TGCGCCAGCAGCCCGGGACAGGGGGCTGCCTACGAGCAGTACTTC
>NA|TRBJ2-7|NA|TRBV19
CASSMLSGEQYF
TGTGCCAGTAGTATGCTCTCCGGGGAGCAGTACTTC
>NA|TRBJ2-7|NA|TRBV20-1
CSASNGGSYEQYF
TGCAGTGCTAGTAACGGGGGCTCCTACGAGCAGTACTTC
>NA|TRBJ1-6|TRBD1|TRBV12-3/TRBV12-4
CASSFRQGDSPLHF
TGTGCCAGCAGTTTTAGGCAGGGGGATTCACCCCTCCACTTT